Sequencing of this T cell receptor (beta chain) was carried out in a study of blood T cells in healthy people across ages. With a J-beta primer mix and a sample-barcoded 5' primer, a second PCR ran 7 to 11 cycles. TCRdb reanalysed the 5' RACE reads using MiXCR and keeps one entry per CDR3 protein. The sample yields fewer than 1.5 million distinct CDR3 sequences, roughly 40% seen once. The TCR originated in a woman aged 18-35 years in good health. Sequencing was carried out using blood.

The CDR3: CASSSGTYLTF. In DNA form, the CDR3 reads TGTGCCAGCAGTAGTGGGACGTACCTGACTTTC. The rearrangement joins TRBV6-5 to TRBJ2-6; tentatively, D is TRBD1 or TRBD2 (5 bases each). Germline V gene sequence: CDR1 MNHEY, CDR2 SVGAGI. CDR3 length equals 11 residues. V was pared by 5 bases and J by 15 bases, with 11 bases between.